The rows below give T cell receptor beta chains drawn from one sample of a study of human T cells and chemical hapten exposure. TCRdb itself ran the RACE reads through MiXCR, one entry per CDR3 protein. This sample carries about 93,000 distinct CDR3 sequences, approximately 8.2% of them seen once, and the ten largest clones take 2.9%. The sample comprised whole blood. These receptors were collected from a female donor in good health. Some clones in this sample may be carry-over from other donors' samples. The CDR3 runs from the conserved cysteine through the conserved F or W. The order of the fields is D gene, J gene, V gene, clone size, CDR3 DNA, CDR3 protein. A D gene is named only where the DNA matches it firmly. Rows give clone size only sometimes, using once, few, many, or a class for an expanded clone.

NA | TRBJ2-1 | TRBV28 | few | TGTGCCAGCAGCACCATCACTCCTTACAATGAGCAGTTCTTC | CASSTITPYNEQFF
TRBD2 | TRBJ2-4 | TRBV5-1 | few | TGCGCCAGCAGCTATCACAGACTAGCGGGAGTAGGGGGAGCCAAAAACATTCAGTACTTC | CASSYHRLAGVGGAKNIQYF
NA | TRBJ1-1 | TRBV4-1 | many | TGCGCCAGCAGCCAAGCTATTGGAGGCACTGAAGCTTTCTTT | CASSQAIGGTEAFF
NA | TRBJ2-7 | TRBV18 | few | TGTGCCAGCTCACCAACCAGAGGAGGGGGCCGTTTCGGGGAGCAGTACTTC | CASSPTRGGGRFGEQYF
NA | TRBJ1-1 | TRBV20-1 | NA | TGCAGTGCTAGAGATCCGAAGAACACTGAAGCTTTCTTT | CSARDPKNTEAFF
NA | TRBJ2-3 | TRBV20-1 | many | TGCAGTGCTCTGCGGAACACAGATACGCAGTATTTT | CSALRNTDTQYF
TRBD1 | TRBJ2-1 | TRBV6-1 | NA | TGTGCCAGCAGTGAAGTGACAGGGGGCGTCTACAATGAGCAGTTCTTC | CASSEVTGGVYNEQFF
NA | TRBJ2-7 | TRBV7-9 | few | TGTGCCAGCAGCTTAGCAGGCGGGCTGAGCTCCTACGAGCAGTACTTC | CASSLAGGLSSYEQYF
TRBD2 | TRBJ2-7 | TRBV28 | NA | TGTGCCAGCAGTTTAGGAGGGCGGGAGGCCTACGAGCAGTACTTC | CASSLGGREAYEQYF
NA | TRBJ1-4 | TRBV29-1 | many | TGCAGCGTTGAATATGGGGCAGGTGAAAAACTGTTTTTT | CSVEYGAGEKLFF
NA | TRBJ2-3 | TRBV7-2 | many | TGTGCCAGCAGCTTAGAGGAGATTGTTTGGACAGATACGCAGTATTTT | CASSLEEIVWTDTQYF
NA | TRBJ2-1 | TRBV10-3 | many | TGTGCCATCAGTGGAGGGGGAGAGCAGTTCTTC | CAISGGGEQFF
NA | TRBJ2-7 | TRBV7-9 | NA | TGTGCCAGCAGCCCTGACTTCCCCTACGAGCAGTACTTC | CASSPDFPYEQYF
TRBD2 | TRBJ2-1 | TRBV12-3/TRBV12-4 | few | TGTGCCAGCAGTCCCATTACTGGGACTAGCGTGGACAATGAGCAGTTCTTC | CASSPITGTSVDNEQFF
NA | TRBJ2-5 | TRBV5-1 | many | TGCGCCAGCAGCTCTGCGACTAGTCCACAAGAGACCCAGTACTTC | CASSSATSPQETQYF
TRBD1 | TRBJ2-2 | TRBV4-2 | many | TGTGCCAGCAGCCAAGAGGCCGGGACAGGGAGCGGGGAGCTGTTTTTT | CASSQEAGTGSGELFF
NA | TRBJ2-7 | TRBV20-1 | NA | TGCAGTGCTAGACAGGGCTACGAGCAGTACTTC | CSARQGYEQYF
NA | TRBJ2-7 | TRBV2 | few | TGTGCCAGCAGTGAAAATTTAGGAAGCGAACAGTACTTC | CASSENLGSEQYF
NA | TRBJ2-7 | TRBV20-1 | few | TGCAGTGCTAAGTCCCAAGGCGAGCAGTACTTC | CSAKSQGEQYF
TRBD1 | TRBJ2-1 | TRBV2 | NA | TGTGCCAGCAGACCTAGTGGAACAGGGGATGAGCAGTTCTTC | CASRPSGTGDEQFF
NA | TRBJ2-4 | TRBV28 | NA | TGTGCCAGCAGTCCGCCGGGACACACAGCCAAAAACATTCAGTACTTC | CASSPPGHTAKNIQYF
NA | TRBJ1-2 | TRBV12-2 | NA | TGTGTAAGTCGCTTAGTCGCGGGGAACTATGGCTACACCTTC | CVSRLVAGNYGYTF
TRBD2 | TRBJ2-2 | TRBV29-1 | many | TGCAGCGTCCGAGGGATTGGCGGGAGTAGGGACACCGGGGAGCTGTTTTTT | CSVRGIGGSRDTGELFF
TRBD2 | TRBJ2-7 | TRBV14 | many | TGTGCCAGCAGCCAGGGGGGGGTCCGAGTGTTC | CASSQGGVRVF
NA | TRBJ2-3 | TRBV7-7 | many | TGTGCTAGCAGCTTAGGCGGCACCTCCGGAGATACGCAGTATTTT | CASSLGGTSGDTQYF
TRBD2 | TRBJ2-3 | TRBV29-1 | NA | TGCAGCGTTGAAGATCGGAATAGCGGGCCGACAGATACGCAGTATTTT | CSVEDRNSGPTDTQYF
TRBD1 | TRBJ2-5 | TRBV12-3/TRBV12-4 | NA | TGTGCCAGCAGTCCGGACAGGGGAGGTTCCGAGACCCAGTACTTC | CASSPDRGGSETQYF
TRBD1 | TRBJ1-1 | TRBV3-1 | few | TGTGCCAGCAGCCAAGGACCAGGGGGATACGTTGAAGCTTTCTTT | CASSQGPGGYVEAFF
NA | TRBJ2-5 | TRBV30 | few | TGTGCCTGGGCGACAGGTTCCGAGACCCAGTACTTC | CAWATGSETQYF
TRBD1 | TRBJ2-1 | TRBV18 | many | TGTGCCAGCTCACCGACAGGGGGAGCTTACAATGAGCAGTTCTTC | CASSPTGGAYNEQFF
NA | TRBJ2-7 | TRBV28 | few | TGTGCCAGCAGTTTTATACTGGACAGCAATTCCTACGAGCAGTACTTC | CASSFILDSNSYEQYF
NA | TRBJ2-1 | TRBV7-2 | many | TGTGCCAGCAGCGATTTCCTTGGAGAGCAGTTCTTC | CASSDFLGEQFF
NA | TRBJ2-1 | TRBV7-2 | NA | TGTGCCAGCAGCCAGCGAGGGGGGTGGGCGGAGCAGTTCTTC | CASSQRGGWAEQFF
NA | TRBJ2-7 | TRBV20-1 | many | TGCAGTGCTAGAGTCGCGGGGCCCTACGAGCAGTACTTC | CSARVAGPYEQYF
TRBD1 | TRBJ2-2 | TRBV7-9 | few | TGTGCCAGCAGCCGAGGGACAGACACCGGGGAGCTGTTTTTT | CASSRGTDTGELFF
NA | TRBJ2-7 | TRBV2 | few | TGTGCCAGCAGTGAAGTGGACACCCAATACGAGCAGTACTTC | CASSEVDTQYEQYF
NA | TRBJ1-4 | TRBV5-1 | NA | TGCGCCAGCAGCCGTCGCGTAGGGGAAAAACTGTTTTTT | CASSRRVGEKLFF
NA | TRBJ1-4 | TRBV20-1 | NA | TGCAGTGCTACTGAAGGCGGCGGCACTAATGAAAAACTGTTTTTT | CSATEGGGTNEKLFF
NA | TRBJ2-1 | TRBV28 | few | TGTGCCAGCAGTTTACAGGCAGGAGTCTTGATCCTGCAGTTCTTC | CASSLQAGVLILQFF
NA | TRBJ1-6 | TRBV27 | many | TGTGCCAGCAGACCCAGGGACCCATATAATTCACCCCTCCACTTT | CASRPRDPYNSPLHF
TRBD1 | TRBJ2-7 | TRBV14 | NA | TGTGCCAGCAGCCAAGAGGGACAGGGGGCCTACGAGCAGTACTTC | CASSQEGQGAYEQYF
NA | TRBJ2-2 | TRBV20-1 | NA | TGCAGTGCTAGAGATAGGCACGACACCGGGGAGCTGTTTTTT | CSARDRHDTGELFF
TRBD2 | TRBJ2-4 | TRBV5-1 | few | TGCGCCAGCAGCCAAGCGGGAGGCCCGATAAACATTCAGTACTTC | CASSQAGGPINIQYF
NA | TRBJ2-5 | TRBV5-1 | many | TGCGCCAGCAGCGGCCAGGGGTCCCCCCAAGAGACCCAGTACTTC | CASSGQGSPQETQYF
TRBD1 | TRBJ1-2 | TRBV11-2 | many | TGTGCCAGCAGCTTACAGGGGGCGACGGGCTACACCTTC | CASSLQGATGYTF
NA | TRBJ2-7 | TRBV5-6 | few | TGTGCCAGCAGATTACAGGGCTACGAGCAGTACTTC | CASRLQGYEQYF
NA | TRBJ2-5 | TRBV29-1 | NA | TGCAGCGTTGAGAGGGGCTTGGGAGGGGGCGAAGAGACCCAGTACTTC | CSVERGLGGGEETQYF
NA | TRBJ2-6 | TRBV3-1 | many | TGTGCCAGCAGCCAAGATTGGAACTCTGGGGCCAACGTCCTGACTTTC | CASSQDWNSGANVLTF
NA | TRBJ2-3 | TRBV30 | NA | TGTGCCTGGAGGGTCAGTCGGTTTAGCACAGATACGCAGTATTTT | CAWRVSRFSTDTQYF
NA | TRBJ1-5 | TRBV28 | NA | TGTGCCAGCAGTTTCACGAGTCGGGGGAATCAGCCCCAGCATTTT | CASSFTSRGNQPQHF